The 32 T cell receptor beta chains presented below share a single source sample, sequenced in a study of cytomegalovirus exposure and HLA in healthy donors. PCR employed 60 Vbeta and 13 Jbeta primers. Data came from immunoSEQ multiplex PCR; TCRdb stores just in-frame clones and leaves some out. The sample spans more than 95,000 clones; the ten largest clones claim over 0.8%. The source material was PBMCs. The receptors stem from a man between 18 and 29 years old in good health and CMV-seronegative.

The chain recombines TRBV11-2 with TRBJ1-6; 11 bases map to TRBD1. Trimming cost V 2 bases and J 10 bases; bases outside gene matches: 4. The germline CDR1 and CDR2 sequences are SGHAT and FQNNGV. This CDR3 spans 15 amino acids. In nucleotides, the CDR3 is TGTGCCAGCAGCTTACCCGGGACAGGGGGATCACCCCTCCACTTT. Amino acid sequence: CASSLPGTGGSPLHF. Drawing the rest from reference TRBV11-2 and TRBJ1-6, the complete variable domain is EAGVAQSPRYKIIEKRQSVAFWCNPISGHATLYWYQQILGQGPKLLIQFQNNGVVDDSQLPKDRFSAERLKGVDSTLKIQPAKLEDSAVYLCASSLPGTGGSPLHFGNGTRLTVT.

The CDR3: CASRTGIYEQFF. The CDR3 nucleotides are TGTGCCAGCAGAACCGGGATCTATGAGCAGTTCTTC. The chain links TRBV27 to TRBJ2-1, with a possible D match to TRBD2 (5 bases). Germline values: CDR1 MNHEY, CDR2 SMNVEV (reference sequence). V lost 6 bases, J lost 8 bases, and 11 bases lay in between. The CDR3 is 12 amino acids.

The V call is TRBV30, the J call TRBJ1-3; weak D call: TRBD1 (6 bases). Germline CDR1 is GTSNPN and CDR2 is SVGIG (reference sequence). The CDR3 spans 14 residues. Trimming took 1 base from V and 4 from J, leaving 11 bases between them. This chain's CDR3 is CAWSAGRGGNTIYF. The CDR3 bases are TGTGCCTGGAGTGCCGGGAGGGGGGGAAACACCATATATTTT.

The CDR3 sequence: CASSVSGAGTYEQYF. As DNA, the CDR3 is TGTGCCAGCAGTGTGAGCGGAGCCGGAACCTACGAGCAGTACTTC. The V call is TRBV6-1, the J call TRBJ2-7; TRBD2 might be the D (5 bases). The CDR3 runs to 15 residues. The germline V gene encodes CDR1 MNHNS and CDR2 SASEGT. V was pared by 4 bases and J by 2 bases, with 15 bases between.

The V gene is TRBV5-1, the J gene TRBJ2-7; TRBD2 matches at 12 bases. The CDR3 is made up of 16 amino acids. Germline CDR1 and CDR2: SGHRS and YFSETQ. J gave up 6 bases and V 0 bases, and 7 bases lay outside the gene matches. The CDR3, as DNA: TGCGCCAGCAGCTTGGAGCCTAGCGGGAGGGCCATCGAGCAGTACTTC. Its protein product is CASSLEPSGRAIEQYF.

V usage is TRBV11-2 and J usage is TRBJ2-1; D call uncertain. Trimming pared 5 bases from V and 8 bases from J, leaving 10 bases between. Germline V gene lookup returns CDR1 SGHAT and CDR2 FQNNGV. The length of the CDR3 is 12 residues. The DNA of the CDR3 is TGTGCCAGCAGCGCGGAAAGGTATGAGCAGTTCTTC. It encodes CASSAERYEQFF.

This rearrangement joins TRBV18 to TRBJ2-1; D perhaps matches TRBD2 (5 bases). The CDR3 runs 16 residues. Deletions cut 3 bases from V and 0 bases from J, with 12 bases between. Germline-derived CDR1 and CDR2 are KGHSH and LQKENI. The CDR3: CASSPVTTISYNEQFF. As DNA, the CDR3 is TGTGCCAGCTCACCTGTGACTACTATCTCCTACAATGAGCAGTTCTTC.

The chain links TRBV2 to TRBJ1-3; D unresolved. V gave up 3 bases and J gave up 0 bases, with 12 bases separating them. The CDR3 consists of 16 residues. CDR1 and CDR2 from the germline V gene are SNHLY and FYNNEI. CDR3 in DNA: TGTGCCAGCAGTGAGATTTCGGTTGCCTCTGGAAACACCATATATTTT. Protein: CASSEISVASGNTIYF.

This chain links TRBV28 with TRBJ1-1, with 7 bases that match TRBD1. Germline V gene sequence: CDR1 MDHEN, CDR2 SYDVKM. V lost 6 bases and J lost 1; bases outside the gene matches: 5. There are 14 residues in the CDR3. The CDR3 reads CASRTGTANTEAFF. DNA for the CDR3: TGTGCCAGCAGAACCGGGACAGCGAACACTGAAGCTTTCTTT.

The chain employs TRBV18 and TRBJ1-2; TRBD1 might be the D (5 bases). Germline V gene data show CDR1 as KGHSH and CDR2 as LQKENI. The CDR3 sequence is 17 residues long. Trimming cost V 2 bases and J 2 bases, with 18 bases left between them. CDR3 bases: TGTGCCAGCTCACCAAAAGGACACTCGACCCCCAACTATGGCTACACCTTC. Translating it yields CASSPKGHSTPNYGYTF.

This chain joins TRBV7-9 and TRBJ1-3; 8 nucleotides agree with TRBD1. This CDR3 is 16 amino acids long. CDR1 is SEHNR and CDR2 is FQNEAQ in the germline V gene (reference sequence). The J segment lost 3 bases and the V segment lost 4 bases, leaving 8 bases of the junction unmatched. The chain's CDR3 is CASSYLPGTGGNTIYF. DNA of the CDR3: TGTGCCAGCAGCTATCTGCCCGGGACAGGTGGAAACACCATATATTTT.

This sequence joins TRBV28 and TRBJ2-2; a possible D gene is TRBD2 (5 bases). V was pared by 2 bases and J by 0 bases, with 22 bases between. CDR1 is MDHEN and CDR2 is SYDVKM in the germline V gene. The CDR3 consists of 20 residues. This CDR3 is CASSLMFGKNGPSNTGELFF. The CDR3 region has the DNA TGTGCCAGCAGTTTAATGTTCGGGAAGAACGGACCGTCGAACACCGGGGAGCTGTTTTTT.

The chain links TRBV30 to TRBJ2-1; no clear D gene. The CDR3 loop spans 11 amino acids. Germline V gene lookup returns CDR1 GTSNPN and CDR2 SVGIG (reference sequence). The V and J ends lost 3 bases and 7 bases respectively, with 7 bases between them. DNA of the CDR3: TGTGCCTGGAGCCCCGTGAATGAGCAGTTCTTC. Residues: CAWSPVNEQFF.

The V and J genes are TRBV7-2 and TRBJ2-1; D is ambiguous. Trimming removed 5 bases at V and 5 bases at J, with 16 bases between. Germline loops: CDR1 SGHTA, CDR2 FQGNSA. The CDR3 runs to 15 residues. CDR3 sequence reads: CASSERRRPNNEQFF. The CDR3, as DNA: TGTGCCAGCAGCGAAAGGCGGCGACCGAACAATGAGCAGTTCTTC.

V and J are TRBV6-4 and TRBJ2-1; possibly TRBD2 for D (5 bases). The CDR3 contains 15 residues. Germline values: CDR1 MRHNA, CDR2 SNTAGT. V was trimmed by 3 bases and J by 0 bases, leaving 9 bases between them. CDR3 protein: CASSDSGNSYNEQFF. CDR3 DNA sequence: TGTGCCAGCAGTGATTCGGGAAACTCCTACAATGAGCAGTTCTTC.

The rearrangement joins TRBV5-1 to TRBJ2-1, with a possible D match to TRBD1 (6 bases). V dropped 4 bases and J dropped 1 base, with 15 bases sitting between them. This CDR3 is 16 amino acids long. CDR1 is SGHRS, CDR2 YFSETQ, per germline. CDR3 region: CASSVETGWSYNEQFF. The CDR3 DNA is TGCGCCAGCAGCGTCGAGACAGGTTGGTCCTACAATGAGCAGTTCTTC. The variable domain in full, completed from reference TRBV5-1 and TRBJ2-1, reads KAGVTQTPRYLIKTRGQQVTLSCSPISGHRSVSWYQQTPGQGLQFLFEYFSETQRNKGNFPGRFSGRQFSNSRSEMNVSTLELGDSALYLCASSVETGWSYNEQFFGPGTRLTVL.

V usage is TRBV6-1 and J usage is TRBJ1-1, with TRBD1 matching over 11 bases. The CDR3 spans 16 residues. Trimming at V came to 3 bases and at J to 4 bases, leaving 7 bases not matched to a gene. CDR1 and CDR2 (germline): MNHNS, SASEGT. CDR3 loop: CASSEEDRGLSTEAFF. The DNA for the CDR3 is TGTGCCAGCAGTGAGGAGGACAGGGGGCTCAGCACTGAAGCTTTCTTT.

The genes are TRBV9 and TRBJ1-1; 10 positions agree with TRBD1. The J segment lost 5 bases and the V segment lost 4 bases, leaving 11 bases of the junction unmatched. From germline, CDR1 is SGDLS and CDR2 YYNGEE. This CDR3 spans 16 amino acids. The CDR3 nucleotides read TGTGCCAGCAGCCCCCGACAGGGGGCGGCGGGAACTGAAGCTTTCTTT. Translated, it gives CASSPRQGAAGTEAFF.

V usage is TRBV11-2 and J usage is TRBJ1-1, with TRBD1 identical over 9 bases. The germline V gene encodes CDR1 SGHAT and CDR2 FQNNGV. With V trimmed by 5 bases and J by 4 bases, 11 bases remained unmatched. This CDR3 contains 16 residues. The CDR3 sequence is CASSGGQGRWGTEAFF. The CDR3 nucleotides are TGTGCCAGCAGCGGGGGACAGGGTCGATGGGGCACTGAAGCTTTCTTT.

V usage is TRBV28 and J usage is TRBJ2-3; tentative D call: TRBD1 (5 bases). V dropped 2 bases and J dropped 2 bases, with 11 bases sitting between them. The CDR3 contains 15 residues. The germline V gene has CDR1 MDHEN and CDR2 SYDVKM. CDR3 loop: CASSLGQGPTDTQYF. The CDR3 DNA sequence: TGTGCCAGCAGTTTAGGGCAGGGCCCCACAGATACGCAGTATTTT.

The chain combines TRBV6-6 with TRBJ2-1; D perhaps matches TRBD2 (5 bases). The germline gives CDR1 MNHNY, CDR2 SVGAGI (reference sequence). CDR3 size: 15 residues. Trimming removed 6 bases from V and 4 bases from J, with 16 bases in between. DNA for the CDR3: TGTGCCAGCAGCCCGCTCGGGATTGGGTACAATGAGCAGTTCTTC. This codes for CASSPLGIGYNEQFF.

This chain links TRBV5-1 with TRBJ2-5; 8 positions match TRBD2. The end of the DNA aligns better with TRBJ2-7, so the J call may be wrong. There are 14 residues in the CDR3. CDR1 and CDR2 (germline): SGHRS, YFSETQ. The CDR3, as DNA: TGCGCCAGCAGTCAAACGTCGGGAGGGTTCGAGCAGTACTTC. It encodes CASSQTSGGFEQYF.

This chain connects TRBV7-8 to TRBJ2-7; D is ambiguous. Trimming removed 2 bases from V and 5 bases from J, with 13 bases in between. The CDR3 is 14 amino acids. The V gene's germline CDR1 is SGHVS and CDR2 FQNEAQ. The chain's CDR3 is CASSLLGLHHEQYF. DNA of the CDR3: TGTGCCAGCAGCTTACTGGGCCTTCACCACGAGCAGTACTTC.

The chain recombines TRBV19 with TRBJ2-3; 11 bases map to TRBD2. V shed 1 base and J 3 bases; nucleotides not matched to a gene: 3. CDR3 length: 16 amino acids. Germline V lookup: CDR1 LNHDA, CDR2 SQIVND (reference sequence). In DNA form, the CDR3 reads TGTGCCAGTAGTATAGTAGCGGGAGGGGGTACAGATACGCAGTATTTT. It specifies CASSIVAGGGTDTQYF.

V usage is TRBV27 and J usage is TRBJ1-2; D remains unclear. In germline, CDR1 is MNHEY, CDR2 SMNVEV (reference sequence). The V and J ends lost 6 bases and 6 bases respectively, with 20 bases between them. CDR3 size: 15 residues. The CDR3 nucleotides are TGTGCCAGCAGAAGGGAACCCGTGCTGGAGGATGGCTACACCTTC. This codes for CASRREPVLEDGYTF.

The chain employs TRBV19 and TRBJ2-1, with TRBD2 matching 13 bases. This CDR3 has 14 residues. CDR1 and CDR2 from the germline V gene are LNHDA and SQIVND (reference sequence). The junction had 5 bases not matched to a gene; V was cut back by 7 bases and J by 8 bases. The DNA of the CDR3 is TGTGCCAGTAAGACTAGCGGGGGGTGCGATGAGCAGTTCTTC. Its protein is CASKTSGGCDEQFF.

The chain couples TRBV28 to TRBJ1-2; D is perhaps TRBD1 (5 bases). V lost 3 bases, J lost 8 bases, and 13 bases lay in between. The CDR3 sequence is 13 residues long. Germline V CDR1 and CDR2: MDHEN, SYDVKM. The chain's CDR3 is CASSFTGTWGYTF. The CDR3 DNA sequence: TGTGCCAGCAGTTTCACCGGGACTTGGGGCTACACCTTC.

This chain links TRBV28 with TRBJ1-5; D not certain. The germline V and J ends were trimmed by 8 bases and 0 bases, with 8 bases remaining between them. CDR3 length: 13 residues. Germline CDR1 reads MDHEN; CDR2 reads SYDVKM. The CDR3 region is CASGQYSNQPQHF. The DNA for the CDR3 is TGTGCCAGCGGCCAGTATAGCAATCAGCCCCAGCATTTT.

The J gene is TRBJ2-4, the V gene TRBV18; 14 bases match TRBD2. J was trimmed by 2 bases and V by 5 bases; bases with no gene match: 8. Germline V gene lookup returns CDR1 KGHSH and CDR2 LQKENI. The CDR3 spans 18 residues. Written as DNA, the CDR3 is TGTGCCAGCTCATCGACTAGCGGGGGGGCGGAGACCAAAAACATTCAGTACTTC. Its translation is CASSSTSGGAETKNIQYF.

The rearrangement uses TRBV18 and TRBJ2-2; 8 bases agree with TRBD2. Germline V gives CDR1 KGHSH, CDR2 LQKENI. The CDR3 consists of 17 residues. Germline trimming cut 3 bases from V and 4 bases from J; bases unmatched to any gene: 10. The CDR3 DNA is TGTGCCAGCTCACCTACGACTAGCGCGCTCGCCACCGGGGAGCTGTTTTTT. It yields the protein CASSPTTSALATGELFF.

This chain connects TRBV11-2 to TRBJ2-1; 7 bases are shared with TRBD1. After removal of 4 bases from V and 4 bases from J, the junction contained 7 bases not matched to a gene. The germline V gene has CDR1 SGHAT and CDR2 FQNNGV. The CDR3 is made up of 15 amino acids. CDR3 nucleotides: TGTGCCAGCAGCTCGCTACCGACAGGGTACAATGAGCAGTTCTTC. Translated, it gives CASSSLPTGYNEQFF.

This sequence joins TRBV18 and TRBJ2-7; 7 bases match TRBD1. This CDR3 comprises 14 residues. In germline, CDR1 is KGHSH, CDR2 LQKENI. The J segment lost 1 base and the V segment lost 3 bases, leaving 3 bases of the junction unmatched. The CDR3 coding sequence is TGTGCCAGCTCACCCGACAGGGTTTCCTACGAGCAGTACTTC. Its translation is CASSPDRVSYEQYF.